The sequence of this TCR beta chain was determined in a study of response to subunit inactivated influenza vaccine. Germline assignment: CDR1 LNHDA and CDR2 SQIVND (reference sequence). Deletions cut 3 bases from V and 4 bases from J, with 15 bases between. The CDR3 has 15 residues. Comments on this clonotype: Antigen: not known.

TCRdb reprocessed the RT-PCR reads with MiXCR, giving one entry per CDR3 protein. This table holds more than 700,000 distinct CDR3 sequences, 21% found once. Study-level findings and limits: Authors suggested each seasonal flu vaccination may recruit only limited numbers of new T cells.

This specimen consisted of PBMCs from blood, obtained less than 6 days after vaccination. The source is a man between 45 and 60 years old who received an inactivated influenza vaccine. The chain links TRBV19 to TRBJ1-2; D not resolved. The CDR3 coding sequence is TGTGCCAGTAGTATGGTCCCTACAGCGGGCTATGGCTACACCTTC. Its translation is CASSMVPTAGYGYTF.